Below, 16 T cell receptor beta chains from the same sample are listed, as sequenced in a study of blood T cell repertoires in COVID-19 (dated by TCRdb to the early 2020s). Library generation was performed with the immunoSEQ multiplex PCR assay. TCRdb obtained this table from immuneACCESS and retained in-frame rearrangements with V and J assigned. These tables miss some clones; where compared with another copy, unresolved V genes account for less than half of the shortfall, and the remainder is unexplained. Recorded for this sample are some 160,000 clones; about 83% of them occurred a single time. Together, the top ten hold approximately 18% of the sample. Sequencing was carried out using peripheral blood. The receptor source for this set is a woman in her seventies who had recovered from COVID-19.

V is TRBV5-1 and J is TRBJ2-7; 12 bases are shared with TRBD2. V shed 4 bases and J 4 bases; nucleotides not matched to a gene: 6. The length of the CDR3 is 15 residues. CDR1 and CDR2 from the germline V gene are SGHRS and YFSETQ. The CDR3: CASSAGLAGLYEQYF. In DNA, the CDR3 is TGCGCCAGCAGCGCCGGACTAGCGGGACTTTACGAGCAGTACTTC.

In DNA, the CDR3 is TGTGCCAGCAGCTCCTCGAGGCTAGCGGGATGGGACACCGGGGAGCTGTTTTTT. Its protein is CASSSSRLAGWDTGELFF. The chain is built from TRBV11-3 and TRBJ2-2, with 9 bases aligning to TRBD2. V trimming: 4 bases; J trimming: 3 bases; junction bases outside the gene matches: 12. Germline V CDR1 and CDR2: SGHNT, YENEEA. This CDR3 has 18 amino acids.

The chain combines TRBV5-1 with TRBJ2-5; D is possibly TRBD1 (6 bases). V lost 4 bases, J lost 1 base, and 8 bases lay in between. The CDR3 totals 13 residues. Germline CDR1 is SGHRS and CDR2 is YFSETQ. CDR3 residues: CASSRDTQETQYF. The DNA for the CDR3 is TGCGCCAGCAGCCGGGACACCCAAGAGACCCAGTACTTC.

The chain links TRBV29-1 to TRBJ1-2; tentatively, D is TRBD1 (5 bases). From germline, CDR1 is SQVTM and CDR2 ANQGSEA. Trimming stripped 7 bases from V and 4 bases from J, with 13 bases between. This CDR3 has 12 amino acids. CDR3 loop: CSGGGGAYGYTF. For the CDR3, the DNA is TGCAGCGGGGGCGGCGGGGCCTATGGCTACACCTTC.

The rearrangement joins TRBV6-5 to TRBJ2-7; TRBD2 aligns across 7 bases. V lost 6 bases to trimming and J lost 6 bases; unmatched junction nucleotides: 5. This CDR3 comprises 12 residues. In germline, CDR1 is MNHEY, CDR2 SVGAGI. The CDR3 nucleotides are TGTGCCAGCAGAACGCCGGGGGGCGAGCAGTACTTC. Translated, it gives CASRTPGGEQYF.

The chain recombines TRBV7-2 with TRBJ2-2, with D perhaps matching TRBD1 (5 bases). CDR1 and CDR2 (germline): SGHTA, FQGNSA. Between the trimmed V and J ends, which lost 1 base and 7 bases, there was a span of 10 bases. CDR3 size: 14 residues. For the CDR3, the DNA is TGTGCCAGCAGCTTAGGGATTAGGGGCGGGGAGCTGTTTTTT. This translates into CASSLGIRGGELFF.

This sequence joins TRBV7-3 and TRBJ2-7, with 8 bases that match TRBD2. With 1 base clipped from V and 2 bases from J, the junction kept 7 bases outside the gene matches. Germline V gene data show CDR1 as SGHTA and CDR2 as FQGTGA. The CDR3 is 16 residues long. The CDR3 coding sequence is TGTGCCAGCAGCTTAAGGCCAGCGGGAGTCACCTACGAGCAGTACTTC. Translation gives CASSLRPAGVTYEQYF.

The chain joins TRBV28 to TRBJ1-4; D unresolved. Trimming removed 6 bases at V and 0 bases at J, with 17 bases between. The CDR3 sequence is 17 residues long. In germline, CDR1 is MDHEN, CDR2 SYDVKM. CDR3 DNA sequence: TGTGCCAGCAGCCATCTCCTCCCCAGATCAACTAATGAAAAACTGTTTTTT. It yields the protein CASSHLLPRSTNEKLFF.

The chain joins TRBV2 to TRBJ1-5; TRBD1 aligns across 7 bases. The CDR3 is 14 amino acids. Looked up from germline, CDR1 is SNHLY and CDR2 is FYNNEI. The J segment lost 7 bases and the V segment lost 7 bases, leaving 10 bases of the junction unmatched. The DNA for the CDR3 is TGTGCCAGCAACCCGACAGGGTCGGGACAGCCCCAGCATTTT. Translated, it gives CASNPTGSGQPQHF. Looking up the rest from reference TRBV2 and TRBJ1-5 gives the full variable domain: EPEVTQTPSHQVTQMGQEVILRCVPISNHLYFYWYRQILGQKVEFLVSFYNNEISEKSEIFDDQFSVERPDGSNFTLKIRSTKLEDSAMYFCASNPTGSGQPQHFGDGTRLSIL.

The genes are TRBV6-1 and TRBJ1-2; D unclear. Germline CDR1 and CDR2: MNHNS and SASEGT. This CDR3 has 15 residues. V shed 1 base and J shed 0 bases, with 9 bases lying between them. CDR3: CASSEGPGPNYGYTF. DNA for the CDR3: TGTGCCAGCAGTGAAGGCCCAGGCCCTAACTATGGCTACACCTTC.

The J gene is TRBJ1-2, the V gene TRBV29-1; no clear D. The V gene lost 4 bases and the J gene lost 4 bases, with 16 bases spanning the gap. The CDR3 is made up of 14 amino acids. Germline loops: CDR1 SQVTM, CDR2 ANQGSEA. The DNA for the CDR3 is TGCAGCGTTGTATCTGGGGAGCGGAGCTATGGCTACACCTTC. Its protein is CSVVSGERSYGYTF.

The genes are TRBV3-1 (or the pseudogene TRBV3-2) and TRBJ2-7, with 7 bases aligning to TRBD2. V shed 1 base and J 3 bases; nucleotides not matched to a gene: 12. The CDR3 length is 17 residues. CDR1 is LGHDT and CDR2 is YNNKEL in the germline V gene (reference sequence). The CDR3 sequence: CASSQVWRETTSYEQYF. CDR3 bases: TGTGCCAGCAGCCAAGTCTGGCGGGAGACGACTAGCTACGAGCAGTACTTC.

The rearrangement links TRBV15 to TRBJ1-1; 8 bases agree with TRBD1. Germline V lookup: CDR1 LNHNV, CDR2 YYDKDF (reference sequence). This CDR3 has 11 amino acids. V shed 8 bases and J 6 bases; nucleotides not matched to a gene: 2. CDR3 DNA: TGTGCCACCCAGGGGGCGGCTGAAGCTTTCTTT. This gives the protein CATQGAAEAFF.

The rearrangement uses TRBV3-1 (or the pseudogene TRBV3-2) and TRBJ1-1; possibly TRBD1 for D (5 bases). The germline gives CDR1 LGHDT, CDR2 YNNKEL (reference sequence). V lost 10 bases, J lost 1 base, and 13 bases lay in between. This CDR3 region has 13 residues. CDR3: CATMGRGNTEAFF. The CDR3 DNA is TGTGCCACCATGGGGAGGGGGAACACTGAAGCTTTCTTT.

CDR3 sequence: CASSRRGEDNYGYTF. The CDR3, as DNA: TGTGCCAGCAGCCGACGGGGGGAGGATAACTATGGCTACACCTTC. The chain links TRBV3-1 (or the pseudogene TRBV3-2) to TRBJ1-2, with D perhaps matching TRBD1 (5 bases). Germline-derived CDR1 and CDR2 are LGHDT and YNNKEL (reference sequence). Trimming removed 4 bases from V and 1 base from J, with 13 bases in between. The CDR3 consists of 15 residues.

The chain uses TRBV29-1 and TRBJ2-3; 7 nucleotides match TRBD2. The V gene end was trimmed by 4 bases and the J gene end by 6 bases; junction bases not matched to a gene: 4. The CDR3 length is 12 residues. Germline CDR1 and CDR2: SQVTM and ANQGSEA. CDR3 bases: TGCAGCGTTGGGGGGGGTGCGGATACGCAGTATTTT. Amino acids: CSVGGGADTQYF.